This entry features one T cell receptor beta chain sequence. The antigen is unknown. The data were obtained in a study of post-analysis software for immune sequencing data. Points from the study as a whole: There were five or six TRBV segments more frequent in patients than controls, and TRBV5-6, TRBV5-1 and TRBV20-1 were among them.

V was trimmed by 0 bases and J by 5 bases, leaving 7 bases between them. This CDR3 has 12 amino acids. CDR1 and CDR2 from the germline V gene are SQVTM and ANQGSEA. Included in the TCR beta cDNA libraries were unique molecular identifiers. Each CDR3 protein gets one entry after TCRdb re-called the PCR reads with MiXCR. The table records fewer than 850,000 distinct CDR3 sequences, about 43% of them present only once. The sequencing input was blood. The chain couples TRBV29-1 to TRBJ1-1; tentative D call: TRBD1 (6 bases). The sequence was collected from a girl aged 10 to 17 with multiple sclerosis. CDR3 DNA: TGCAGCGTTGAAGATCAGGGGACTGAAGCTTTCTTT. Translating it yields CSVEDQGTEAFF.